One and the same sample provided the 6 T cell receptor beta chains below, sequenced in a study of identifying expanded T cells in peripheral blood. Sequenced by immunoSEQ multiplex PCR; TCRdb stores in-frame clones only, minus some. Of about 100,000 clones detected, around 90% appear once; the ten largest clones hold 5.5%. The sample taken for sequencing was blood. These receptors all come from a person aged 18 to 75 in good health.

The V gene is TRBV2, the J gene TRBJ2-7; a possible D gene is TRBD2 (6 bases). Trimming shortened V by 10 bases and J by 7 bases, and 17 bases separated the two germline ends. The CDR3 length is 12 residues. Germline CDR1 SNHLY, CDR2 FYNNEI. CDR3: CATSEGLREQYF. The CDR3 coding sequence is TGTGCCACATCGGAGGGCCTTCGGGAGCAGTACTTC.

The chain carries TRBV7-2 and TRBJ2-3, with TRBD2 as a possible D gene (6 bases). The CDR3 has 15 residues. V lost 5 bases and J lost 0, with 12 bases in between. Germline V lookup: CDR1 SGHTA, CDR2 FQGNSA. CDR3: CASSRDSASTDTQYF. DNA for the CDR3: TGTGCCAGCAGCCGGGACTCAGCTAGCACAGATACGCAGTATTTT.

The chain has TRBV11-2 and TRBJ1-3; the match to TRBD1 covers 9 bases. The junction had 7 bases not matched to a gene; V was cut back by 6 bases and J by 1 base. This CDR3 spans 16 amino acids. The V gene's germline CDR1 is SGHAT and CDR2 FQNNGV. The CDR3 here is CASRPGQGSSGNTIYF. In DNA form, the CDR3 reads TGTGCCAGCAGACCGGGACAGGGCTCATCTGGAAACACCATATATTTT.

The rearrangement joins TRBV7-9 to TRBJ2-5, with D unresolved. Looked up from germline, CDR1 is SEHNR and CDR2 is FQNEAQ (reference sequence). V lost 5 bases to trimming and J lost 7 bases, with 17 bases between them. The CDR3 has 14 residues. Here the CDR3 reads CASSHGVRSVTQYF. The CDR3 DNA follows: TGTGCCAGCAGCCACGGAGTGCGATCGGTGACCCAGTACTTC.

As DNA, the CDR3 is TGCGCCAGCAGCCAAGATGGGGATACAGCCGGAGGGGACTTGAGGGGGGGCTACACCTTC. Translating it yields CASSQDGDTAGGDLRGGYTF. The chain recombines TRBV4-3 with TRBJ1-2, with D maybe TRBD1 (6 bases). The CDR3 length is 20 residues. Germline values: CDR1 LGHNA, CDR2 YSLEER. The V gene lost 0 bases and the J gene lost 8 bases, with 31 bases spanning the gap.

The chain carries TRBV6-1 and TRBJ2-1; 8 bases line up with TRBD2. The CDR3 totals 14 residues. The V gene end was trimmed by 7 bases and the J gene end by 4 bases; junction bases not matched to a gene: 6. Germline loops: CDR1 MNHNS, CDR2 SASEGT. The CDR3 loop reads CASTSGGTYNEQFF. The CDR3 DNA reads TGTGCCAGCACGAGCGGGGGAACTTACAATGAGCAGTTCTTC.